Shown below are 13 T cell receptor beta chains from a single sample sequenced in a study of cytomegalovirus exposure and HLA in healthy donors (dated by TCRdb to 2016 to 2017). Libraries were constructed by the immunoSEQ multiplex PCR assay. The multiplex PCR relied on a mix of 60 forward primers for TCR Vbeta segments and 13 reverse primers for TCR Jbeta segments. TCRdb provides this immuneACCESS table in a form limited to in-frame rearrangements. Some clones are lacking; in checked studies, under half of them reflect an unresolved V gene, and why the rest are absent is not known. The sample table contains 200,000 to 250,000 clones; only one count was recorded for less than 85% of them. Over 0.55% of the sample comes from the top ten. The sample consisted of PBMCs. These receptors all stem from a man younger than 35 in good health and CMV-seronegative.

Comments on this clone: The same CDR3 also results from other DNA sequences found in this sample. V and J are TRBV6-5 and TRBJ2-5; 8 positions match TRBD2. Germline V gene data show CDR1 as MNHEY and CDR2 as SVGAGI. The CDR3 has 14 residues. V lost 5 bases, J lost 2 bases, and 4 bases stayed unmatched. CDR3 sequence reads: CASSRGGRQETQYF. CDR3 in DNA: TGTGCCAGCAGTCGGGGCGGGAGGCAAGAGACCCAGTACTTC.

This clone was recorded only once. The V gene is TRBV9, the J gene TRBJ1-2; tentative D call: TRBD1 (5 bases). The CDR3 extends over 14 amino acids. Per germline, CDR1 SGDLS and CDR2 YYNGEE. V was pared by 0 bases and J by 4 bases, with 10 bases between. CDR3 coding DNA: TGTGCCAGCAGCGTAGGTCAGGGCTTCTATGGCTACACCTTC. It translates to CASSVGQGFYGYTF.

The V gene is TRBV11-2, the J gene TRBJ2-1; D is perhaps TRBD1 (5 bases). Trimming pared 0 bases from V and 4 bases from J, leaving 7 bases between. The CDR3 consists of 14 residues. Germline V lookup: CDR1 SGHAT, CDR2 FQNNGV. In DNA, the CDR3 is TGTGCCAGCAGCTTAGAGTACAGGTACAATGAGCAGTTCTTC. Translated, it gives CASSLEYRYNEQFF. The full variable domain, its missing parts supplied by reference TRBV11-2 and TRBJ2-1, is EAGVAQSPRYKIIEKRQSVAFWCNPISGHATLYWYQQILGQGPKLLIQFQNNGVVDDSQLPKDRFSAERLKGVDSTLKIQPAKLEDSAVYLCASSLEYRYNEQFFGPGTRLTVL.

This chain uses TRBV6-5 with TRBJ1-1; D is ambiguous. The CDR3 contains 13 residues. The germline CDR1 and CDR2 sequences are MNHEY and SVGAGI. Trimming left V 4 bases short and J 0 bases short, with 6 bases between. This chain's CDR3 is CASSFHMNTEAFF. The CDR3, as DNA: TGTGCCAGCAGTTTTCACATGAACACTGAAGCTTTCTTT.

V is TRBV2 and J is TRBJ2-1, with D maybe TRBD1 (6 bases). Trimming pared 0 bases from V and 9 bases from J, leaving 15 bases between. Germline CDR1 reads SNHLY; CDR2 reads FYNNEI. CDR3 size: 15 residues. CDR3: CASSEAPHRVGEQFF. In nucleotides, the CDR3 is TGTGCCAGCAGTGAAGCACCTCACAGGGTAGGTGAGCAGTTCTTC.

The chain joins TRBV19 to TRBJ2-2; perhaps TRBD2 as D (7 bases). CDR3 size: 14 residues. Trimming stripped 6 bases from V and 4 bases from J, with 12 bases between. CDR1 LNHDA and CDR2 SQIVND come from the germline V gene (reference sequence). In DNA form, the CDR3 reads TGTGCCAGTAGACAGGGCGGGAGCACCGGGGAGCTGTTTTTT. Its protein product is CASRQGGSTGELFF.

This sequence joins TRBV7-6 and TRBJ2-7, with 7 nucleotides matching TRBD1. With V trimmed by 4 bases and J by 5 bases, 11 bases remained unmatched. The CDR3 is made up of 15 amino acids. From germline, CDR1 is SGHVS and CDR2 FNYEAQ. The CDR3 coding sequence is TGTGCCAGCAGCTCAGACAGGGTTTTAACTGACGAGCAGTACTTC. Translation gives CASSSDRVLTDEQYF. The full variable domain, rest sourced from reference TRBV7-6 and TRBJ2-7, is GAGVSQSPRYKVTKRGQDVALRCDPISGHVSLYWYRQALGQGPEFLTYFNYEAQQDKSGLPNDRFSAERPEGSISTLTIQRTEQRDSAMYRCASSSDRVLTDEQYFGPGTRLTVT.

This sequence joins TRBV30 and TRBJ1-3; maybe TRBD1 (6 bases). Trimming cost V 3 bases and J 2 bases, with 29 bases left between them. The CDR3 spans 20 residues. In germline, CDR1 is GTSNPN, CDR2 SVGIG (reference sequence). The CDR3 DNA reads TGTGCCTGGAGAAGCAGGACAGCAGGTTTTCCGGGCCTCCCTGGAAACACCATATATTTT. Amino acid sequence: CAWRSRTAGFPGLPGNTIYF.

The chain links TRBV18 to TRBJ1-1, with 7 bases fitting TRBD1. V was pared by 2 bases and J by 2 bases, with 8 bases of the junction left unmatched. From germline, CDR1 is KGHSH and CDR2 LQKENI. CDR3 length: 16 amino acids. CDR3 DNA: TGTGCCAGCTCACCAGGGGTTAGACAGGGAAACACTGAAGCTTTCTTT. Protein product: CASSPGVRQGNTEAFF.

V is TRBV29-1 and J is TRBJ2-1, with TRBD2 matching over 11 bases. V gave up 6 bases and J gave up 5 bases; unmatched junction bases: 6. This CDR3 is 14 amino acids long. The V gene's germline CDR1 is SQVTM and CDR2 ANQGSEA. CDR3 region: CSVVSGRDNNEQFF. The CDR3 nucleotides are TGCAGCGTGGTTAGCGGGAGGGATAACAATGAGCAGTTCTTC.

The chain has TRBV9 and TRBJ2-3, with 9 bases aligning to TRBD2. CDR3 length: 16 residues. The germline V gene has CDR1 SGDLS and CDR2 YYNGEE. The ends lost 0 bases at V and 4 bases at J; junction bases unmatched: 6. DNA of the CDR3: TGTGCCAGCAGCGTAGTGGTAGCGGGAGACCCAGATACGCAGTATTTT. Protein: CASSVVVAGDPDTQYF.

Only a few counts were recorded for this clone. The chain has TRBV21-1 and TRBJ2-7; TRBD2 was called by the table and not checked on the DNA. TRBV21-1 is an annotated pseudogene. This CDR3 spans 16 amino acids. The CDR3 region has the DNA TGTGCCAGCAGCAAAGTAACCCCCGCGTGTCCCTACGAGCAGTACTTC. Encoded protein: CASSKVTPACPYEQYF.

The CDR3 DNA follows: TGTGCCAGCAGCGCTACAGGGGGTTATGGCAATGAGCAGTTCTTC. This codes for CASSATGGYGNEQFF. This chain joins TRBV7-3 and TRBJ2-1; the match to TRBD1 covers 8 bases. The CDR3 sequence is 15 residues long. V trimming: 5 bases; J trimming: 6 bases; junction bases outside the gene matches: 9. CDR1 SGHTA and CDR2 FQGTGA come from the germline V gene. The complete variable domain, with remaining parts taken from reference TRBV7-3 and TRBJ2-1, reads GAGVSQTPSNKVTEKGKYVELRCDPISGHTALYWYRQSLGQGPEFLIYFQGTGAADDSGLPNDRFFAVRPEGSVSTLKIQRTERGDSAVYLCASSATGGYGNEQFFGPGTRLTVL.